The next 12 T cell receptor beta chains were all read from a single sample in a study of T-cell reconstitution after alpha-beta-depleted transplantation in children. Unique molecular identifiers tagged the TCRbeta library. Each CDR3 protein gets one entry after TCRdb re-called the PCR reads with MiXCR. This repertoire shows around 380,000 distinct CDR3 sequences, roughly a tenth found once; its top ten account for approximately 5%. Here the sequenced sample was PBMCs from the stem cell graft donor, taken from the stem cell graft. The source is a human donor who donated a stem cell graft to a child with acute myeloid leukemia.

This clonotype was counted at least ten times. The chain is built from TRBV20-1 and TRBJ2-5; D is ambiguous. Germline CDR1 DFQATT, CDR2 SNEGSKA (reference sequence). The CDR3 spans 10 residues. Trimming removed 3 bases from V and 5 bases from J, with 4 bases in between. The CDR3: CSASSETQYF. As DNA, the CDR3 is TGCAGTGCTAGTTCCGAGACCCAGTACTTC.

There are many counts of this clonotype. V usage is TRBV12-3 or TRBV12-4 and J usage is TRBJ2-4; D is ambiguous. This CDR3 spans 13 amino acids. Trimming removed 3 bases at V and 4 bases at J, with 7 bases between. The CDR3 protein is CASSFLGKNIQYF. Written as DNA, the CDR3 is TGTGCCAGCAGTTTTCTGGGAAAAAACATTCAGTACTTC.

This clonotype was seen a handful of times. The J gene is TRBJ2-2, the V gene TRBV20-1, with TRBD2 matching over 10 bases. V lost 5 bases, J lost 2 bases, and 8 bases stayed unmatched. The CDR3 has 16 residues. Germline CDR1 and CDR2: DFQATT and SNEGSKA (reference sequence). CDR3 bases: TGCAGTGCTGGCCACTCTAGCGGGAGAAACACCGGGGAGCTGTTTTTT. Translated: CSAGHSSGRNTGELFF.

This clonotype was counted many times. The CDR3 DNA sequence: TGCAGTGCTGTCACAGATACGCAGTATTTT. This translates into CSAVTDTQYF. The V gene is TRBV20-1, the J gene TRBJ2-3; D is unresolved. CDR3 length equals 10 residues. CDR1 and CDR2 (germline): DFQATT, SNEGSKA (reference sequence). Trimming left V 5 bases short and J 2 bases short, with 2 bases between.

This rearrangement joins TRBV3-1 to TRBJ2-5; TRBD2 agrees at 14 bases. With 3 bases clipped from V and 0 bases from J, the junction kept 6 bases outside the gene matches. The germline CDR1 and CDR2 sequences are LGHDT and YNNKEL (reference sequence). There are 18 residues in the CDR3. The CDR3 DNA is TGTGCCAGCAGCCAGGGGACTAGCGGGAGCCAGTACCAAGAGACCCAGTACTTC. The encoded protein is CASSQGTSGSQYQETQYF.

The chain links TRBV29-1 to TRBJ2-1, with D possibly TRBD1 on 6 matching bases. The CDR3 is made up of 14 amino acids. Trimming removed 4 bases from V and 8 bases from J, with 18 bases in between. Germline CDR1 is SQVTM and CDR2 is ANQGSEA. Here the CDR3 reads CSVVGRSGAYEQFF. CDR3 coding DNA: TGCAGCGTTGTCGGCCGGTCAGGGGCGTATGAGCAGTTCTTC.

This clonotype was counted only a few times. The CDR3 DNA reads TGCAGTGCAACCGGACGGGATACCTACGAGCAGTACTTC. Its translation is CSATGRDTYEQYF. V usage is TRBV20-1 and J usage is TRBJ2-7; tentative D call: TRBD2 (5 bases). CDR3 size: 13 residues. Germline CDR1 DFQATT, CDR2 SNEGSKA (reference sequence). V lost 6 bases to trimming and J lost 2 bases, with 14 bases between them.

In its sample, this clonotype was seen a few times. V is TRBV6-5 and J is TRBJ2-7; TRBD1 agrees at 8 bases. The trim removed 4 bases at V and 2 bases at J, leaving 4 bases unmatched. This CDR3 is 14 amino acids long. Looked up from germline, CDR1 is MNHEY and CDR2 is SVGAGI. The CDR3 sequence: CASSSGQDTYEQYF. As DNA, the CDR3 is TGTGCCAGCAGTTCGGGACAGGACACCTACGAGCAGTACTTC.

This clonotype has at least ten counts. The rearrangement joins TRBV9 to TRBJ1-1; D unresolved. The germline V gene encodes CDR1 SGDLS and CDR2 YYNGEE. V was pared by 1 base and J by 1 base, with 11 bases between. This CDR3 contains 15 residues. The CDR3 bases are TGTGCCAGCAGCGTATCCTGGACGGCGAACACTGAAGCTTTCTTT. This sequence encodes CASSVSWTANTEAFF.

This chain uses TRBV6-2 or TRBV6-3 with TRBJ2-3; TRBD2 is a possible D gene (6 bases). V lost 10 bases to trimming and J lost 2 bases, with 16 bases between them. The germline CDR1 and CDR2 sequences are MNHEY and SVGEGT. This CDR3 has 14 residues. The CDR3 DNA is TGTGCCACCGACGGGACTCGCTACACAGATACGCAGTATTTT. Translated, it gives CATDGTRYTDTQYF.

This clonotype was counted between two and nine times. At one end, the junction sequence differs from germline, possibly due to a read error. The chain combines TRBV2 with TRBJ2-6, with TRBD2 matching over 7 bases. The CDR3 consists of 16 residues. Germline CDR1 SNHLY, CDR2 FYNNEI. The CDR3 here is CASTEWGGSGANVLTF. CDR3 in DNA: TGTGCCAGCACTGAATGGGGGGGATCTGGGGCCAACGTCCTGACTTTC.

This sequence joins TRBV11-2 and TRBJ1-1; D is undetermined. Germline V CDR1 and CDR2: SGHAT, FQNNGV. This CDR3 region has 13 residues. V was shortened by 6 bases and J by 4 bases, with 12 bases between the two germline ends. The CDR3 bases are TGTGCCAGCAGTTTAATACGTAGCACTGAAGCTTTCTTT. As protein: CASSLIRSTEAFF.